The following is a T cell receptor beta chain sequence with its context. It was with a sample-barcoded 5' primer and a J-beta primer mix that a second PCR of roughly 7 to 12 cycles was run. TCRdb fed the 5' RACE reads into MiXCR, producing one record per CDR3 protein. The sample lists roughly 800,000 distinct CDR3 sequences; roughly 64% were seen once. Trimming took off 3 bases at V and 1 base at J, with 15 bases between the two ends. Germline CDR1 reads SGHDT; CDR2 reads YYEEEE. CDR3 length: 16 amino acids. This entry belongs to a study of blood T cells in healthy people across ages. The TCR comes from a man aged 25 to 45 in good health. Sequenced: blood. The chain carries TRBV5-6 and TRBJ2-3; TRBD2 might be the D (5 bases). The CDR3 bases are TGTGCCAGCAGCTCCCTCGGAGGCGCTGGCACAGATACGCAGTATTTT. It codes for CASSSLGGAGTDTQYF.